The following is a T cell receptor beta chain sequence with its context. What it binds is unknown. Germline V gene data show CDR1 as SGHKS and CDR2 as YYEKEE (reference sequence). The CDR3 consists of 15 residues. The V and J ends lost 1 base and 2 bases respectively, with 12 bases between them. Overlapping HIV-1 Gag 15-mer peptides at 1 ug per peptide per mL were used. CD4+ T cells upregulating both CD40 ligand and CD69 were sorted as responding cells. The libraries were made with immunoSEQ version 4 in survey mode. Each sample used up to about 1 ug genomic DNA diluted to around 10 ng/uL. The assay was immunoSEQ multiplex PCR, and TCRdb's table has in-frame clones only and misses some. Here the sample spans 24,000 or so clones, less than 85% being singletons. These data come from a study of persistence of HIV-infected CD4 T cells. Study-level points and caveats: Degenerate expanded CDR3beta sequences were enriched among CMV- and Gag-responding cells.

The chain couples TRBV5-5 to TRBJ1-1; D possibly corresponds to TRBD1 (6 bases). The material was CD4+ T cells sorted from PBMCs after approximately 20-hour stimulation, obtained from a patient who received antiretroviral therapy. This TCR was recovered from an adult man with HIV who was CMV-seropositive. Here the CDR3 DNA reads TGTGCCAGCAGCTTGTACCAGGGGACTAACACTGAAGCTTTCTTT. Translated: CASSLYQGTNTEAFF.